This is a list of T cell receptor beta chains from one sample in a study of shared clonotypes between healthy human individuals. Sequencing used immunoSEQ multiplex PCR; TCRdb keeps in-frame clones, though not all of them. The sample yields fewer than 700,000 clones, around 81% seen once. Sequencing used PBMCs. The receptors shown here come from a woman aged 40 to 50 in good health. Some clones in this sample may be carry-over from other donors' samples. CDR3s include the opening cysteine and the closing phenylalanine or tryptophan. Each record gives: clone size, D gene, J gene, V gene, CDR3 DNA, CDR3 protein. D genes are given only for firm matches. Not every row has a clone size; where given, it reads once, few, many or a size class.

abundance: .
d_gene: .
j_gene: TRBJ1-1
v_gene: TRBV7-9
CDR3nt: TGTGCCAGCAGCTTAAGGTCAGGGAATATGAACACTGAAGCTTTCTTT
CDR3aa: CASSLRSGNMNTEAFF

abundance: .
d_gene: TRBD2
j_gene: TRBJ2-5
v_gene: TRBV6-1
CDR3nt: TGTGCCAGCAGTCAAACTAGCGTAGAGACCCAGTACTTC
CDR3aa: CASSQTSVETQYF

abundance: .
d_gene: .
j_gene: TRBJ2-7
v_gene: TRBV18
CDR3nt: TGTGCCAGCTCACCATCGGGGAACCACGAGCAGTACTTC
CDR3aa: CASSPSGNHEQYF

abundance: .
d_gene: TRBD2
j_gene: TRBJ2-7
v_gene: TRBV4-1
CDR3nt: TGCGCCAGCAGCCAAGGTCTAGCGGGGACTTCCGAGCAGTACTTC
CDR3aa: CASSQGLAGTSEQYF

abundance: few
d_gene: .
j_gene: TRBJ2-7
v_gene: TRBV10-3
CDR3nt: TGTGCCATCAGTGAGTCGGACGAGCAGTACTTC
CDR3aa: CAISESDEQYF

abundance: .
d_gene: .
j_gene: TRBJ2-1
v_gene: TRBV7-9
CDR3nt: TGTGCCAGCAGCTTAGCGGGAGGGGGCCCAGAGCAGTTCTTC
CDR3aa: CASSLAGGGPEQFF

abundance: .
d_gene: .
j_gene: TRBJ2-5
v_gene: TRBV19
CDR3nt: TGTGCCAGTAGTATTGTTGCAGGGGGGTACCAAGAGACCCAGTACTTC
CDR3aa: CASSIVAGGYQETQYF

abundance: .
d_gene: TRBD1
j_gene: TRBJ2-6
v_gene: TRBV7-3
CDR3nt: TGTGCCAGCAGCCCTCTTGGGACAGCTAATTCTGGGGCCAACATCCTGACTTTC
CDR3aa: CASSPLGTANSGANILTF

abundance: .
d_gene: TRBD2
j_gene: TRBJ2-3
v_gene: TRBV9
CDR3nt: TGTGCCAGCAGCGTAGGACTAGCGGGAGGGTCAGATACGCAGTATTTT
CDR3aa: CASSVGLAGGSDTQYF

abundance: .
d_gene: .
j_gene: TRBJ1-2
v_gene: TRBV28
CDR3nt: TGTGCCAGCCAACAGGGTGAATATGGCTACACCTTC
CDR3aa: CASQQGEYGYTF

abundance: .
d_gene: TRBD2
j_gene: TRBJ2-7
v_gene: TRBV30
CDR3nt: TGTGCCTGGAGTAAAGGACTAGCTCCCTACGAGCAGTACTTC
CDR3aa: CAWSKGLAPYEQYF

abundance: few
d_gene: .
j_gene: TRBJ1-5
v_gene: TRBV30
CDR3nt: TGTGCCTGGAGTGGGGGGGGCAATCAGCCCCAGCATTTT
CDR3aa: CAWSGGGNQPQHF

abundance: .
d_gene: .
j_gene: TRBJ2-3
v_gene: TRBV7-2
CDR3nt: TGTGCCAGCAGCTACCTAGGTGTCGCAGATACGCAGTATTTT
CDR3aa: CASSYLGVADTQYF

abundance: .
d_gene: .
j_gene: TRBJ2-3
v_gene: TRBV19
CDR3nt: TGTGCCAGTAGTATATTGGCTTCAGATACGCAGTATTTT
CDR3aa: CASSILASDTQYF

abundance: .
d_gene: .
j_gene: TRBJ2-2
v_gene: TRBV5-1
CDR3nt: TGCGCCAGCTCCCTATCAGGGGCGAACACCGGGGAGCTGTTTTTT
CDR3aa: CASSLSGANTGELFF

abundance: .
d_gene: TRBD1
j_gene: TRBJ2-7
v_gene: TRBV10-2
CDR3nt: TGCGCCACCACACCTCCACAGGGGCAAATTGAGCAGTACTTC
CDR3aa: CATTPPQGQIEQYF

abundance: .
d_gene: TRBD1
j_gene: TRBJ1-5
v_gene: TRBV28
CDR3nt: TGTGCCACGGACAGGGCCAATCAGCCCCAGCATTTT
CDR3aa: CATDRANQPQHF

abundance: few
d_gene: .
j_gene: TRBJ2-7
v_gene: TRBV6-5
CDR3nt: TGTGCCAGCGGGGGAAGGGGGACTTCTACCTACGAGCAGTACTTC
CDR3aa: CASGGRGTSTYEQYF

abundance: .
d_gene: .
j_gene: TRBJ2-2
v_gene: TRBV7-8
CDR3nt: TGTGCCAGCAGCCCCCGGACAGAAGCAAACACCGGGGAGCTGTTTTTT
CDR3aa: CASSPRTEANTGELFF

abundance: .
d_gene: .
j_gene: TRBJ1-1
v_gene: TRBV29-1
CDR3nt: TGCAGCGTGCGAACTGGGGGAGTCACTGAAGCTTTCTTT
CDR3aa: CSVRTGGVTEAFF

abundance: .
d_gene: TRBD1
j_gene: TRBJ2-7
v_gene: TRBV15
CDR3nt: TGTGCCACCAGCAGAGATATGGGACAGGGGGCTGGGGAGCAGTACTTC
CDR3aa: CATSRDMGQGAGEQYF

abundance: .
d_gene: .
j_gene: TRBJ2-5
v_gene: TRBV2
CDR3nt: TGTGCCAGCAGTGTATGGGGTCCGGAGACCCAGTACTTC
CDR3aa: CASSVWGPETQYF

abundance: .
d_gene: TRBD2
j_gene: TRBJ2-7
v_gene: TRBV5-4
CDR3nt: TGTGCCAGCAGCGCTAGCTCGGGACTAGCGAACTACGAGCAGTACTTC
CDR3aa: CASSASSGLANYEQYF

abundance: .
d_gene: TRBD2
j_gene: TRBJ2-5
v_gene: TRBV19
CDR3nt: TGTGCCAGTAGTATAGGGGGTAGCGGGAGGTTGAAAGAGACCCAGTACTTC
CDR3aa: CASSIGGSGRLKETQYF

abundance: .
d_gene: .
j_gene: TRBJ2-3
v_gene: TRBV21-1
CDR3nt: TGTGCCACCCCCATAGATTACACAGATACGCAGTATTTT
CDR3aa: CATPIDYTDTQYF

abundance: few
d_gene: TRBD1
j_gene: TRBJ2-1
v_gene: TRBV7-3
CDR3nt: TGTGCCAGCAGCCCACAGGACAGGGGCTCCTACAATGAGCAGTTCTTC
CDR3aa: CASSPQDRGSYNEQFF

abundance: .
d_gene: TRBD2
j_gene: TRBJ2-7
v_gene: TRBV2
CDR3nt: TGTGCCAGCAGTGAAGGGACTAGTGAGTACTTC
CDR3aa: CASSEGTSEYF

abundance: .
d_gene: .
j_gene: TRBJ1-1
v_gene: TRBV18
CDR3nt: TGTGCCAGCTCACCATGGGGGGAGATGAACACTGAAGCTTTCTTT
CDR3aa: CASSPWGEMNTEAFF

abundance: .
d_gene: TRBD2
j_gene: TRBJ2-1
v_gene: TRBV7-2
CDR3nt: TGTGCCAGCAGCCTGACTAGCGGGAGTTTGAATGAGCAGTTCTTC
CDR3aa: CASSLTSGSLNEQFF

abundance: .
d_gene: .
j_gene: TRBJ2-5
v_gene: TRBV5-4
CDR3nt: TGTGCCAGCAGCTTTACAGGCGCCCAAGAGACCCAGTACTTC
CDR3aa: CASSFTGAQETQYF

abundance: .
d_gene: .
j_gene: TRBJ1-3
v_gene: TRBV30
CDR3nt: TGTGCCTGGAGTGTCTCCAGCTACTCTGGAAACACCATATATTTT
CDR3aa: CAWSVSSYSGNTIYF

abundance: few
d_gene: TRBD1
j_gene: TRBJ2-7
v_gene: TRBV30
CDR3nt: TGTGCCTTCCGGGACAGGGGGCACGACGAGCAGTACTTC
CDR3aa: CAFRDRGHDEQYF

abundance: .
d_gene: TRBD2
j_gene: TRBJ2-5
v_gene: TRBV15
CDR3nt: TGTGCCACCAGCAGAGACCGGACTAGAGGAGAGACCCAGTACTTC
CDR3aa: CATSRDRTRGETQYF

abundance: .
d_gene: .
j_gene: TRBJ2-1
v_gene: TRBV7-8
CDR3nt: TGTGCCAGCAGCTTAGAGCGGCGCCCCACAATAAAGGAGCAGTTCTTC
CDR3aa: CASSLERRPTIKEQFF

abundance: .
d_gene: TRBD1
j_gene: TRBJ1-1
v_gene: TRBV7-9
CDR3nt: TGTGCCAGCAGCTTATCGGGGACAGGGGCTTACACTGAAGCTTTCTTT
CDR3aa: CASSLSGTGAYTEAFF

abundance: once
d_gene: .
j_gene: TRBJ2-7
v_gene: TRBV19
CDR3nt: TGTGCCAGTAGTATCGCGGTCCACCGAACCGGCTACGAGCAGTACTTC
CDR3aa: CASSIAVHRTGYEQYF

abundance: .
d_gene: TRBD2
j_gene: TRBJ2-1
v_gene: TRBV5-1
CDR3nt: TGCGCCAGCAGCTTGTCAAGCGGGAGGGCCCTCTACAATGAGCAGTTCTTC
CDR3aa: CASSLSSGRALYNEQFF

abundance: .
d_gene: TRBD2
j_gene: TRBJ2-3
v_gene: TRBV30
CDR3nt: TGTGCCTGGGAAGCGGGAGGAGGGGCGGATACGCAGTATTTT
CDR3aa: CAWEAGGGADTQYF

abundance: .
d_gene: TRBD2
j_gene: TRBJ2-1
v_gene: TRBV6-4
CDR3nt: TGTGCCAGCAGTGGAGGGCTAGCGGCCGATGAGCAGTTCTTC
CDR3aa: CASSGGLAADEQFF

abundance: .
d_gene: TRBD1
j_gene: TRBJ2-3
v_gene: TRBV5-4
CDR3nt: TGTGCCAGCAGCTCTCGGACAGGGAGAGGCACAGATACGCAGTATTTT
CDR3aa: CASSSRTGRGTDTQYF

abundance: .
d_gene: TRBD2
j_gene: TRBJ2-5
v_gene: TRBV7-8
CDR3nt: TGTGCCAGCAGCTTTCCGGGACTAGCGGAACAAGGGACCCAGTACTTC
CDR3aa: CASSFPGLAEQGTQYF

abundance: once
d_gene: .
j_gene: TRBJ1-4
v_gene: TRBV5-4
CDR3nt: TGTGCCAGCAGCTTGAGTTTTGGGACAAGTGGTGAAAAACTGTTTTTT
CDR3aa: CASSLSFGTSGEKLFF

abundance: .
d_gene: TRBD1
j_gene: TRBJ1-1
v_gene: TRBV4-3
CDR3nt: TGCGCCAGCAGCCGTTCAGGGGGGGGAGGGAGGTACACTGAAGCTTTCTTT
CDR3aa: CASSRSGGGGRYTEAFF

abundance: .
d_gene: .
j_gene: TRBJ1-1
v_gene: TRBV10-3
CDR3nt: TGTGCCATCAGCGACCCGACAGACACTGAAGCTTTCTTT
CDR3aa: CAISDPTDTEAFF

abundance: .
d_gene: .
j_gene: TRBJ2-7
v_gene: TRBV28
CDR3nt: TGTGCCAGCAGCCGGTTTAAGGCCTACGAGCAGTACTTC
CDR3aa: CASSRFKAYEQYF

abundance: few
d_gene: .
j_gene: TRBJ2-7
v_gene: TRBV11-2
CDR3nt: TGTGCCAGCAGCTTAGGGGGGGCCAGGGGTTACGAGCAGTACTTC
CDR3aa: CASSLGGARGYEQYF

abundance: .
d_gene: TRBD1
j_gene: TRBJ2-1
v_gene: TRBV7-9
CDR3nt: TGTGCCAGCAGCACCGGGACAGCCTACAATGAGCAGTTCTTC
CDR3aa: CASSTGTAYNEQFF